The 22 T cell receptor beta chains in this list originate from one sample, sequenced in a study of CD8+ T cells in alopecia areata. RNA extraction was followed by reverse transcription into cDNA, which acted as the sequencing template. Using immunoSEQ multiplex PCR, the repertoire was profiled, and TCRdb retains in-frame clones only, with some absent. The data show 150,000 to 250,000 clones, with over 45% seen just once and under 7% held by the top ten. Treatment noted: oral pan-JAK inhibitor, 5-10 mg twice daily. The specimen was CD4+ T cells sorted from blood, collected at week 24, from a patient treated with tofacitinib. The receptors here all came from a human donor with alopecia areata.

V usage is TRBV29-1 and J usage is TRBJ2-5; weak D call: TRBD1 (6 bases). Trimming took 4 bases from V and 2 from J, leaving 14 bases between them. The CDR3 is made up of 14 amino acids. Germline lookup yields CDR1 SQVTM and CDR2 ANQGSEA. The CDR3 sequence is CSVVVDRLQETQYF. DNA of the CDR3: TGCAGCGTTGTGGTCGACAGGCTACAAGAGACCCAGTACTTC.

The rearrangement links TRBV7-2 to TRBJ1-2; 9 bases are shared with TRBD1. J lost 5 bases, V lost 9 bases, and 4 bases had no gene match. This CDR3 region has 12 residues. CDR1 is SGHTA, CDR2 FQGNSA, per germline. For the CDR3, the DNA is TGTGCCAGACAGGGGGCCAATTATGGCTACACCTTC. It is translated as CARQGANYGYTF. The entire variable domain, with the rest obtained from reference TRBV7-2 and TRBJ1-2, is as follows: GAGVSQSPSNKVTEKGKDVELRCDPISGHTALYWYRQSLGQGLEFLIYFQGNSAPDKSGLPSDRFSAERTGGSVSTLTIQRTQQEDSAVYLCARQGANYGYTFGSGTRLTVV.

The chain is built from TRBV5-1 and TRBJ2-5, with 11 bases lining up with TRBD2. With 3 bases clipped from V and 0 bases from J, the junction kept 1 base outside the gene matches. CDR1 is SGHRS, CDR2 YFSETQ, per germline. The CDR3 covers 15 residues. The CDR3 sequence is CASSSSGGNQETQYF. CDR3 coding DNA: TGCGCCAGCAGCTCTAGCGGGGGGAACCAAGAGACCCAGTACTTC. Based on the CDR3 plus reference TRBV5-1 and TRBJ2-5, the full variable domain is KAGVTQTPRYLIKTRGQQVTLSCSPISGHRSVSWYQQTPGQGLQFLFEYFSETQRNKGNFPGRFSGRQFSNSRSEMNVSTLELGDSALYLCASSSSGGNQETQYFGPGTRLLVL.

The CDR3 sequence: CAISGSGIDYEQYF. CDR3 in DNA: TGTGCCATCAGCGGGAGCGGGATAGACTACGAGCAGTACTTC. V is TRBV10-3 and J is TRBJ2-7; 7 bases match TRBD2. CDR3 length: 14 amino acids. The V gene end was trimmed by 6 bases and the J gene end by 3 bases; junction bases not matched to a gene: 8. From germline, CDR1 is ENHRY and CDR2 SYGVKD.

This chain joins TRBV7-3 and TRBJ2-1, with 8 bases matching TRBD2. V lost 5 bases, J lost 7 bases, and 16 bases stayed unmatched. The CDR3 spans 17 residues. Germline loops: CDR1 SGHTA, CDR2 FQGTGA. The CDR3 loop reads CASSAGRRGASGNEQFF. The CDR3, as DNA: TGTGCCAGCAGCGCGGGGCGGCGGGGGGCCTCTGGGAATGAGCAGTTCTTC.

In its sample, this clone was seen once. The gene calls are TRBV28 and TRBJ2-5, with D unresolved. Germline V gene sequence: CDR1 MDHEN, CDR2 SYDVKM. The CDR3 totals 13 residues. Trimming took 3 bases from V and 2 from J, leaving 7 bases between them. This CDR3 is CASSLLGQETQYF. In nucleotides, the CDR3 is TGTGCCAGCAGTTTGCTTGGACAAGAGACCCAGTACTTC.

The chain combines TRBV5-6 with TRBJ1-1; D is unclear. This CDR3 is built from 11 residues. The germline V gene has CDR1 SGHDT and CDR2 YYEEEE. V lost 1 base and J lost 2, with 0 bases in between. The CDR3 bases are TGTGCCAGCAGCTTGAACACTGAAGCTTTCTTT. As protein: CASSLNTEAFF.

The chain employs TRBV11-3 and TRBJ2-1; a possible D gene is TRBD2 (5 bases). The length of the CDR3 is 16 residues. V lost 1 base and J 10 bases, leaving 20 bases between the germline ends. The V gene's germline CDR1 is SGHNT and CDR2 YENEEA. CDR3 sequence reads: CASSLGLGLPAGEQFF. The CDR3 DNA is TGTGCCAGCAGCTTAGGGCTAGGACTCCCTGCTGGCGAGCAGTTCTTC. The full variable domain, in which reference TRBV11-3 and TRBJ2-1 provide the parts outside the CDR3, is EAGVVQSPRYKIIEKKQPVAFWCNPISGHNTLYWYLQNLGQGPELLIRYENEEAVDDSQLPKDRFSAERLKGVDSTLKIQPAELGDSAVYLCASSLGLGLPAGEQFFGPGTRLTVL.

The genes are TRBV2 and TRBJ1-1; no firm D call. CDR1 and CDR2 (germline): SNHLY, FYNNEI. V shed 4 bases and J shed 1 base, with 7 bases lying between them. The CDR3 has 13 amino acids. The CDR3 is CASSGRQNTEAFF. The CDR3 DNA is TGTGCCAGCAGTGGCAGACAGAACACTGAAGCTTTCTTT.

This clone showed up just a few times. The rearrangement uses TRBV5-1 and TRBJ2-7; the D is unclear. V was clipped by 2 bases and J by 2 bases, with 11 bases between them. CDR3 size: 14 residues. Germline loops: CDR1 SGHRS, CDR2 YFSETQ. In nucleotides, the CDR3 is TGCGCCAGCAGCTTCCTCAGGAGTACCTACGAGCAGTACTTC. Its translation: CASSFLRSTYEQYF.

V and J are TRBV27 and TRBJ1-1, with D perhaps TRBD1 (6 bases). Germline CDR1 reads MNHEY; CDR2 reads SMNVEV (reference sequence). The ends were cut back, 3 bases at V and 0 bases at J, with 23 bases in the middle. CDR3 length: 19 residues. This chain's CDR3 is CASSFSPGRGRGMNTEAFF. Here the CDR3 DNA reads TGTGCCAGCAGTTTTTCCCCGGGCAGGGGACGGGGGATGAACACTGAAGCTTTCTTT.

The genes are TRBV4-1 and TRBJ1-1; D is unresolved. The V end lost 4 bases, the J end lost 2 bases, and 14 bases lay between the germline ends. The germline CDR1 and CDR2 sequences are MGHRA and YSYEKL. CDR3 length: 15 residues. The CDR3: CASSPTPTINTEAFF. CDR3 DNA: TGCGCCAGCAGCCCGACACCGACCATAAACACTGAAGCTTTCTTT.

This clone was seen only a few times. The genes are TRBV7-6 and TRBJ2-1, with 7 nucleotides matching TRBD1. The ends lost 3 bases at V and 5 bases at J; junction bases unmatched: 4. There are 14 residues in the CDR3. Germline CDR1 SGHVS, CDR2 FNYEAQ. The CDR3 DNA sequence: TGTGCCAGCAGCTTCCGGGACAGTGACAATGAGCAGTTCTTC. Translating it yields CASSFRDSDNEQFF.

This clone was recorded once. The rearrangement links TRBV7-2 to TRBJ2-5; tentative D call: TRBD1 (5 bases). Deletions cut 7 bases from V and 2 bases from J, with 11 bases between. This CDR3 contains 13 residues. Germline CDR1 SGHTA, CDR2 FQGNSA. The CDR3 loop is CASNPGQQETQYF. The CDR3 nucleotides are TGTGCCAGCAACCCAGGGCAACAAGAGACCCAGTACTTC.

This chain joins TRBV14 and TRBJ2-1; no clear D. V lost 3 bases, J lost 5 bases, and 2 bases lay in between. This CDR3 is 11 amino acids long. Germline V CDR1 and CDR2: SGHDN, FVKESK. The CDR3 sequence: CASSHNNEQFF. The CDR3 region has the DNA TGTGCCAGCAGCCACAACAATGAGCAGTTCTTC. The full variable domain, its missing parts supplied by reference TRBV14 and TRBJ2-1, is EAGVTQFPSHSVIEKGQTVTLRCDPISGHDNLYWYRRVMGKEIKFLLHFVKESKQDESGMPNNRFLAERTGGTYSTLKVQPAELEDSGVYFCASSHNNEQFFGPGTRLTVL.

The chain recombines TRBV9 with TRBJ2-5; no definite D call. Germline CDR1 is SGDLS and CDR2 is YYNGEE. With 4 bases removed from V and 4 bases from J, the gap between germline ends came to 11 bases. This CDR3 region has 13 residues. The chain's CDR3 is CASSPRSGETQYF. CDR3 DNA: TGTGCCAGCAGCCCCCGCTCAGGAGAGACCCAGTACTTC.

This clone was detected only a few times. The chain uses TRBV7-2 and TRBJ2-6; D remains ambiguous. V was pared by 2 bases and J by 3 bases, with 8 bases between. Germline V CDR1 and CDR2: SGHTA, FQGNSA. This CDR3 region has 15 residues. The CDR3 loop reads CASSLRQSGANVLTF. The DNA of the CDR3 is TGTGCCAGCAGCTTAAGGCAGAGTGGGGCCAACGTCCTGACTTTC.

The chain is built from TRBV5-1 and TRBJ1-2, with TRBD1 matching 10 bases. V lost 4 bases and J lost 1; bases outside the gene matches: 7. Germline V gene sequence: CDR1 SGHRS, CDR2 YFSETQ. The CDR3 totals 16 residues. The DNA for the CDR3 is TGCGCCAGCAGCGTTCCCGGGACAGGGGTTAACTATGGCTACACCTTC. Its translation is CASSVPGTGVNYGYTF.

The CDR3: CAWSATRTGTQYF. In DNA, the CDR3 is TGTGCCTGGAGTGCAACACGGACCGGCACGCAGTATTTT. The J gene is TRBJ2-3, the V gene TRBV30; no clear D gene. The CDR3 consists of 13 residues. V lost 1 base to trimming and J lost 9 bases, with 14 bases between them. Per germline, CDR1 GTSNPN and CDR2 SVGIG (reference sequence).

The chain combines TRBV7-2 with TRBJ2-2, with 8 bases that match TRBD1. Per the germline V gene, CDR1 is SGHTA and CDR2 is FQGNSA. J was trimmed by 4 bases and V by 3 bases; bases with no gene match: 4. The CDR3 loop spans 15 amino acids. The CDR3 sequence: CASSFSRGLTGELFF. The CDR3, as DNA: TGTGCCAGCAGCTTTTCCAGGGGGCTCACCGGGGAGCTGTTTTTT.

This clone has just one count. The V call is TRBV5-1, the J call TRBJ2-7, with D uncertain. V dropped 5 bases and J dropped 0 bases, with 12 bases sitting between them. From germline, CDR1 is SGHRS and CDR2 YFSETQ. This CDR3 has 14 amino acids. The CDR3 DNA follows: TGCGCCAGCAGAGAAGAAGCGAGCTCCTACGAGCAGTACTTC. Translation gives CASREEASSYEQYF.

This chain joins TRBV6-1 and TRBJ2-2; D remains unclear. The CDR3 is made up of 13 amino acids. Germline loops: CDR1 MNHNS, CDR2 SASEGT. With 1 base removed from V and 4 bases from J, the gap between germline ends came to 4 bases. CDR3 sequence: CASSEEPTGELFF. The CDR3 DNA reads as TGTGCCAGCAGTGAAGAGCCCACCGGGGAGCTGTTTTTT.